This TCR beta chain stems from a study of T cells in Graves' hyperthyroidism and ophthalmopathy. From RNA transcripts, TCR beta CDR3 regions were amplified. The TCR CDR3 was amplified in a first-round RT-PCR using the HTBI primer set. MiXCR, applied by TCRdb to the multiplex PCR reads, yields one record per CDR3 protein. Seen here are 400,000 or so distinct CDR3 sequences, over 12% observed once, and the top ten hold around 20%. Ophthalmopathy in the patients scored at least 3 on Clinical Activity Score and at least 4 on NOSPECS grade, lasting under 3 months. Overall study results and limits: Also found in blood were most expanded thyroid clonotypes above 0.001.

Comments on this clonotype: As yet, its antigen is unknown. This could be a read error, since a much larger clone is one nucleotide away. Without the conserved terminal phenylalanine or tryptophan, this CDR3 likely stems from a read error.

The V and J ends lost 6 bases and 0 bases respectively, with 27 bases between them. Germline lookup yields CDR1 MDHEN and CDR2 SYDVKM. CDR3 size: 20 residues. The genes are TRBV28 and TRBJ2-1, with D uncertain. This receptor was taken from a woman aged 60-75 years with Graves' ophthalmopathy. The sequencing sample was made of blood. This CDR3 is CASRTLPDGITPSSYNEQFL. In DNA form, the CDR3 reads TGTGCCAGCAGGACCCTTCCGGACGGTATTACGCCCAGCTCCTACAATGAGCAGTTCCTC.